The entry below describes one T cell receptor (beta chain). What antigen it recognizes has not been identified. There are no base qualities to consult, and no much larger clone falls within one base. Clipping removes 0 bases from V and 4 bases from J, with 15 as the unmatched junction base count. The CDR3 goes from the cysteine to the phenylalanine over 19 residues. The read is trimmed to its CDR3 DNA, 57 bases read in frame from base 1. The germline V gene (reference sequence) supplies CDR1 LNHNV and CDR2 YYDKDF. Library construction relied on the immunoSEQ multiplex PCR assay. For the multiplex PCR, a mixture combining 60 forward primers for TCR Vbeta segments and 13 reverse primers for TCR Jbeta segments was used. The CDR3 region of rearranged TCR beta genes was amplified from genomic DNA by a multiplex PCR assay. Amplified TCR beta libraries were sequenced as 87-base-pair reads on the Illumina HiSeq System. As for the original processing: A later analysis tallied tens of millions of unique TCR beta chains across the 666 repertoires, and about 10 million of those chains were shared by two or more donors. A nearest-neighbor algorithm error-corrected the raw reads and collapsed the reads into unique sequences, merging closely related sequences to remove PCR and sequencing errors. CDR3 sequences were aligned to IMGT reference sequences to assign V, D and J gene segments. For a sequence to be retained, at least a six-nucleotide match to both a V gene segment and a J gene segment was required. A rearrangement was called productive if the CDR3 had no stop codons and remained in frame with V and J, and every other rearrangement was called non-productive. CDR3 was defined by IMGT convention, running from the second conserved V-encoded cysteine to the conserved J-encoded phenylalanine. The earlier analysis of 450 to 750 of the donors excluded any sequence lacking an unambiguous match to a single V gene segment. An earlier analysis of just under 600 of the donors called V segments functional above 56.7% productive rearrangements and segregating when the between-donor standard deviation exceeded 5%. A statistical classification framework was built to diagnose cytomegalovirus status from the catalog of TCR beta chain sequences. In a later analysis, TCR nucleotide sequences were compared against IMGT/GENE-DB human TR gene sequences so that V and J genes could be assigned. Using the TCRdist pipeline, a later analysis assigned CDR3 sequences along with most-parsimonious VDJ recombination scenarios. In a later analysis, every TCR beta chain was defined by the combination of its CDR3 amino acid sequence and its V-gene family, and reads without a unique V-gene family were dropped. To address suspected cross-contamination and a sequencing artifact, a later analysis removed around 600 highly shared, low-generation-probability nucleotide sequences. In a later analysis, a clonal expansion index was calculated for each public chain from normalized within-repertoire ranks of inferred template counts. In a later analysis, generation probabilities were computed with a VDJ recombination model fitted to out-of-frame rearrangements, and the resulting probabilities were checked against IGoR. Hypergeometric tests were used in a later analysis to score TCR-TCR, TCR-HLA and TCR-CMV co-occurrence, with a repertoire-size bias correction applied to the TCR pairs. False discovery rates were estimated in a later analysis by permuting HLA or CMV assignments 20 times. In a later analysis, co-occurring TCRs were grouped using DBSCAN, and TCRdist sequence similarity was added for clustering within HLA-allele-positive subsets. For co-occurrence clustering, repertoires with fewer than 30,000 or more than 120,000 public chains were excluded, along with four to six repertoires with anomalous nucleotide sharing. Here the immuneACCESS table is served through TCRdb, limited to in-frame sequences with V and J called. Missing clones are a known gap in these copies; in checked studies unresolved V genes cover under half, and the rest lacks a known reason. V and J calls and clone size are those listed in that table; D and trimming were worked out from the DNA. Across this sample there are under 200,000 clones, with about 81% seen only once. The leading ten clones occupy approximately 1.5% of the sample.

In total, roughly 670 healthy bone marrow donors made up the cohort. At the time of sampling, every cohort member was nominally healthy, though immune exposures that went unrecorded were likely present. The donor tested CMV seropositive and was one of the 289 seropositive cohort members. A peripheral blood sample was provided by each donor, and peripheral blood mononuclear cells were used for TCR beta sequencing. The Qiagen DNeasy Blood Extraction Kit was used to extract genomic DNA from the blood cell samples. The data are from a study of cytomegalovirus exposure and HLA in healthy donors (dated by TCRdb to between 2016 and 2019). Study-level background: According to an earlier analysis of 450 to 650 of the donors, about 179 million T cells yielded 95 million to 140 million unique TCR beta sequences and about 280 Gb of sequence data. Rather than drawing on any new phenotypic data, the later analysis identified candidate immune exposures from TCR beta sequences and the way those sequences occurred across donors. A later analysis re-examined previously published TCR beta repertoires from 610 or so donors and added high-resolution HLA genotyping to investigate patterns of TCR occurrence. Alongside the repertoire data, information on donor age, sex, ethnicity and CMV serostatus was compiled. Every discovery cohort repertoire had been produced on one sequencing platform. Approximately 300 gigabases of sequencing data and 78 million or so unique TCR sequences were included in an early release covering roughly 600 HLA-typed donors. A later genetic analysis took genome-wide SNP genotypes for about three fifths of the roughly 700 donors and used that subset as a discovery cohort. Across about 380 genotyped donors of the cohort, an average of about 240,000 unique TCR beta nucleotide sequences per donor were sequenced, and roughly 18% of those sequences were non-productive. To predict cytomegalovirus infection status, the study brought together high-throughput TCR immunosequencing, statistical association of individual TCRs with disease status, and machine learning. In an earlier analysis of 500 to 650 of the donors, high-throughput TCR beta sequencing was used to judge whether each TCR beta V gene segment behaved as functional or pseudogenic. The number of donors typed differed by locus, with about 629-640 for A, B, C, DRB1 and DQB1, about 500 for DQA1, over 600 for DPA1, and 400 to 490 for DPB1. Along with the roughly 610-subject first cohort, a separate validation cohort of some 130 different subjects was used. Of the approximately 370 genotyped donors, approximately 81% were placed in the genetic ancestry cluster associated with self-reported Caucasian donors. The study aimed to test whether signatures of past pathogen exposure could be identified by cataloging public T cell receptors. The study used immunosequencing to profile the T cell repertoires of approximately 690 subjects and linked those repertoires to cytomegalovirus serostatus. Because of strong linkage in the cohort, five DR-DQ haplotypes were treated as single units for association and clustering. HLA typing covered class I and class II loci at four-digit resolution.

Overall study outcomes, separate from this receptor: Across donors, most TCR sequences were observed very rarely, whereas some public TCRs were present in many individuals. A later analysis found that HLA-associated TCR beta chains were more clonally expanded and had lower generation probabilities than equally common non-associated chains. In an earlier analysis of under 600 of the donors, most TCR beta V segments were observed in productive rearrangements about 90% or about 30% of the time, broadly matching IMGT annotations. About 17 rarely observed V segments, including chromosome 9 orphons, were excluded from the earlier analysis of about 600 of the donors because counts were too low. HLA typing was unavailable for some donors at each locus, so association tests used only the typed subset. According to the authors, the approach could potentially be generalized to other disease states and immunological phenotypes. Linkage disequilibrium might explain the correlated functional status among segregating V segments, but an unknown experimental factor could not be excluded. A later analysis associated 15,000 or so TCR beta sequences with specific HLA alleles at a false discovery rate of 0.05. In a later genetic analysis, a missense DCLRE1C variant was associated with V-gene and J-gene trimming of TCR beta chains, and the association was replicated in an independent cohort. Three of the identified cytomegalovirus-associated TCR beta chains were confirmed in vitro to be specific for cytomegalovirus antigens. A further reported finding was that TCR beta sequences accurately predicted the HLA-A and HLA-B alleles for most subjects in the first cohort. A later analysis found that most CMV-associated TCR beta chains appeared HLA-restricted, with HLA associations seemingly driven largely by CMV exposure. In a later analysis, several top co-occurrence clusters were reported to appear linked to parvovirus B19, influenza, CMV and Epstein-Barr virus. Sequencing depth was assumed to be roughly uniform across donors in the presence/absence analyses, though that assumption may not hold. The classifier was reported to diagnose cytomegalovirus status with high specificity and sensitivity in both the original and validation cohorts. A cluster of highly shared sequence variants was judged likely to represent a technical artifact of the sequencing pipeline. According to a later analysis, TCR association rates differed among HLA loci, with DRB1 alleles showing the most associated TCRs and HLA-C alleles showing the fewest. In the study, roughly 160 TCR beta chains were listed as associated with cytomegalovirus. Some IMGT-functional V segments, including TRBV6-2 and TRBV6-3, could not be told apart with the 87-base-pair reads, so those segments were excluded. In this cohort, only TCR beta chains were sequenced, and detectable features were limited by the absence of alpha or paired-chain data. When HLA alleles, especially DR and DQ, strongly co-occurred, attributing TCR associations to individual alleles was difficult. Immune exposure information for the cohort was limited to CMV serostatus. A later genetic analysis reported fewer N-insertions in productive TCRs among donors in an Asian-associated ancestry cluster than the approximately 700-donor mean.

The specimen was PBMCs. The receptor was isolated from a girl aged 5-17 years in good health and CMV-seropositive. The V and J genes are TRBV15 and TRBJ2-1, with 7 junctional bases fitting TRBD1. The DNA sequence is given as TGTGCCACCAGCAGAGATTGGTGGGGCGGACAGGCTATATACAATGAGCAGTTCTTC. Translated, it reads CATSRDWWGGQAIYNEQFF.